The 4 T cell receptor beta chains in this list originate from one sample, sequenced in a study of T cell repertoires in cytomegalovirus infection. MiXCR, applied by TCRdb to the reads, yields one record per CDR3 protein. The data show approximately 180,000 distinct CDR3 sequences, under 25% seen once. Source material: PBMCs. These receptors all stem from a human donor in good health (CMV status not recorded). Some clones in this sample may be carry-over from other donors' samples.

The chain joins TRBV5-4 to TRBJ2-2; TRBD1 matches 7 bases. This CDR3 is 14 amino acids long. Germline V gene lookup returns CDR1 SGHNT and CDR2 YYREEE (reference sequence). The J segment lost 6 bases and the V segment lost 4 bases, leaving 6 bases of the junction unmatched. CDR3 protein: CASSPDTGAGELFF. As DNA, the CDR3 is TGTGCCAGCAGCCCGGATACAGGGGCCGGGGAGCTGTTTTTT.

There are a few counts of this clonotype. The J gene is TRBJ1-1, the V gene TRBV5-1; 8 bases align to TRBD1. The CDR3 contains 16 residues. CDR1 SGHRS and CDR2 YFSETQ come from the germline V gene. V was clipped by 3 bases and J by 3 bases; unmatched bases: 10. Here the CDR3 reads CASSSQLRGPDTEAFF. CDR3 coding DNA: TGCGCCAGCAGCTCGCAACTCAGGGGGCCGGACACTGAAGCTTTCTTT.

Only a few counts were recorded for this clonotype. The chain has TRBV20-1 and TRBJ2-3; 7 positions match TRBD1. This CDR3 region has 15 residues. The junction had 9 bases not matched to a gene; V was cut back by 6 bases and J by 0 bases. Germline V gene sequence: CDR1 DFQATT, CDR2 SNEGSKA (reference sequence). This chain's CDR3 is CSAPPGTASTDTQYF. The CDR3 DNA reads TGCAGTGCCCCCCCCGGGACAGCTAGCACAGATACGCAGTATTTT.

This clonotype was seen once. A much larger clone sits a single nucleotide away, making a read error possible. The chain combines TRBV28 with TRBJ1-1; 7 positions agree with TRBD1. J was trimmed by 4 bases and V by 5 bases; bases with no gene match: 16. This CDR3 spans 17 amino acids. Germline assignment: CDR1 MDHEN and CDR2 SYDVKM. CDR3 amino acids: CASSQRWGQFMSTEAFF. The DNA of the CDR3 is TGTGCCAGCAGTCAAAGATGGGGACAGTTCATGAGCACTGAAGCTTTCTTT.